This T cell receptor beta chain was sequenced in a study of blood T cell repertoires in COVID-19. The germline gives CDR1 LGHDT, CDR2 YNNKEL (reference sequence). The germline V and J ends were trimmed by 0 bases and 0 bases, with 14 bases remaining between them. The CDR3 is 17 amino acids. Study processing details: Using reference gene primer amplification, nucleated cell counts were estimated. The table came from immunoSEQ multiplex PCR; TCRdb's copy has only in-frame clones and leaves some out. V, J and clone size derive from that table, while D and trimming were established from the DNA sequence. The table lists a few hundred thousand clones, around 90% of them singletons, with roughly 2.2% in the top ten. This clone was seen a single time.

The sequenced sample consisted of peripheral blood. The receptor was isolated from a man aged 45 to 65 with acute or convalescent COVID-19. The J gene is TRBJ1-1, the V gene TRBV3-1 (or the pseudogene TRBV3-2), with a possible D match to TRBD1 (5 bases). The chain's CDR3 is CASSQDTLATVNTEAFF. CDR3 DNA sequence: TGTGCCAGCAGCCAAGATACATTGGCGACAGTGAACACTGAAGCTTTCTTT.